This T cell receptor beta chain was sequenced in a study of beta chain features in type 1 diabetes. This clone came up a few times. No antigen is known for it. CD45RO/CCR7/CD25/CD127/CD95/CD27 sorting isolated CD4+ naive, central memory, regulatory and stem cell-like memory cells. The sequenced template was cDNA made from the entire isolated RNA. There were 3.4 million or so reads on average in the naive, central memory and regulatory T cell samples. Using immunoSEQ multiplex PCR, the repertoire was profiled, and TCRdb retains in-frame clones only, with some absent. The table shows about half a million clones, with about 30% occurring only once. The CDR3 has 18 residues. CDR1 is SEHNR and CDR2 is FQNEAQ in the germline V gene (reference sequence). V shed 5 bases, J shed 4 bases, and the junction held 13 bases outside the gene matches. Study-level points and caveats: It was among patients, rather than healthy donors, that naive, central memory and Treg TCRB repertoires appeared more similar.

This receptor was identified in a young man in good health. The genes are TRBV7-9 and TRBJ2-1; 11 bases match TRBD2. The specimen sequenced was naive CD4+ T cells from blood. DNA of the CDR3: TGTGCCAGCAGCACTGTTGGACTAGCGGGCCGAACGTACAATGAGCAGTTCTTC. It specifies CASSTVGLAGRTYNEQFF.